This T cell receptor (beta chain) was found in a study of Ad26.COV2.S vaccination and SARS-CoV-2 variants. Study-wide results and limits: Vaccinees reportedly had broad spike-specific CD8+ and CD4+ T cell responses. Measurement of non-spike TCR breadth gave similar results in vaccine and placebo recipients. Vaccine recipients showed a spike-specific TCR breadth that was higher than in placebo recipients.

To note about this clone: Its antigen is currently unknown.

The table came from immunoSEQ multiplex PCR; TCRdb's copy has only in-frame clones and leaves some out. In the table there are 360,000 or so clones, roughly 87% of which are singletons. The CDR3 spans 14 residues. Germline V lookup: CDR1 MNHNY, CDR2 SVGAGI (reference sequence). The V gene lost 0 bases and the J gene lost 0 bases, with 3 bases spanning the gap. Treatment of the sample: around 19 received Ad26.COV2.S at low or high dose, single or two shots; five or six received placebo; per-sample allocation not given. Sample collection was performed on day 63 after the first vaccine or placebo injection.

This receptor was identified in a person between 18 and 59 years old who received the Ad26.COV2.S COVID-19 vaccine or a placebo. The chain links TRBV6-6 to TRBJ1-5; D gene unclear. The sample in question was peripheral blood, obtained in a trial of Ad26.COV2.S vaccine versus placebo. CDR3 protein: CASSYSSSNQPQHF. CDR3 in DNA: TGTGCCAGCAGTTACTCTAGTAGCAATCAGCCCCAGCATTTT.